These 7 T cell receptor beta chains came from one sample sequenced in a study of blood T cell repertoires in COVID-19. Clones were sequenced by immunoSEQ multiplex PCR, and TCRdb holds only the in-frame ones, with some missing. The table records over 300,000 clones, approximately 83% of them present only once. Material for sequencing was PBMCs or T cells enriched from blood (not recorded which). These receptors were collected from a man between 25 and 39 years old who had recovered from COVID-19.

The chain has TRBV19 and TRBJ2-2, with D possibly being TRBD1 (5 bases). The germline CDR1 and CDR2 sequences are LNHDA and SQIVND (reference sequence). The CDR3 sequence is 15 residues long. The V and J ends lost 3 bases and 3 bases respectively, with 11 bases between them. CDR3 sequence reads: CASSMRQTHTGELFF. CDR3 nucleotides: TGTGCCAGTAGTATGCGACAGACTCACACCGGGGAGCTGTTTTTT. Together with reference TRBV19 and TRBJ2-2, the CDR3 gives the full variable domain: DGGITQSPKYLFRKEGQNVTLSCEQNLNHDAMYWYRQDPGQGLRLIYYSQIVNDFQKGDIAEGYSVSREKKESFPLTVTSAQKNPTAFYLCASSMRQTHTGELFFGEGSRLTVL.

This chain connects TRBV7-2 to TRBJ1-2; the match to TRBD1 covers 7 bases. Unmatched junction bases numbered 9, after V lost 3 bases and J lost 8 bases. CDR1 and CDR2 from the germline V gene are SGHTA and FQGNSA. This CDR3 contains 14 residues. The DNA for the CDR3 is TGTGCCAGCAGCTTCCCGGAAGGGGGCGGAGGCTACACCTTC. Residues: CASSFPEGGGGYTF.

The chain employs TRBV6-5 and TRBJ1-2; the match to TRBD1 covers 7 bases. Per the germline V gene, CDR1 is MNHEY and CDR2 is SVGAGI. The CDR3 has 15 residues. V lost 2 bases, J lost 2 bases, and 5 bases stayed unmatched. The CDR3 protein is CASSYLRTGNYGYTF. Written as DNA, the CDR3 is TGTGCCAGCAGTTACCTCCGGACAGGAAACTATGGCTACACCTTC.

V gene TRBV9 combines with J gene TRBJ1-3; D is possibly TRBD1 (6 bases). CDR3 length: 18 residues. Trimming left V 0 bases short and J 4 bases short, with 20 bases between. Germline V lookup: CDR1 SGDLS, CDR2 YYNGEE. The CDR3 region has the DNA TGTGCCAGCAGCGTAGAGGGGGTACCTCCAAGGCCCGGAAACACCATATATTTT. Translated, it gives CASSVEGVPPRPGNTIYF.

The V gene is TRBV27, the J gene TRBJ1-2, with TRBD1 matching 7 bases. The CDR3 is 14 residues long. With V trimmed by 5 bases and J by 3 bases, 6 bases remained unmatched. Germline values: CDR1 MNHEY, CDR2 SMNVEV (reference sequence). DNA for the CDR3: TGTGCCAGCAGTCTACGAACAGGGGACTATGGCTACACCTTC. Its translation is CASSLRTGDYGYTF.

This clone was observed a few times. The rearrangement links TRBV7-9 to TRBJ2-2; possibly TRBD2 for D (5 bases). V was trimmed by 10 bases and J by 6 bases, leaving 21 bases between them. CDR1 is SEHNR, CDR2 FQNEAQ, per germline (reference sequence). This CDR3 has 15 amino acids. Written as DNA, the CDR3 is TGTGCCACATCCGCGGGCCAGGTCGTGGCCGGGGAGCTGTTTTTT. Protein sequence: CATSAGQVVAGELFF. Looking up the rest from reference TRBV7-9 and TRBJ2-2 gives the full variable domain: DTGVSQNPRHKITKRGQNVTFRCDPISEHNRLYWYRQTLGQGPEFLTYFQNEAQLEKSRLLSDRFSAERPKGSFSTLEIQRTEQGDSAMYLCATSAGQVVAGELFFGEGSRLTVL.

The chain links TRBV30 to TRBJ2-7, with D possibly TRBD1 on 6 matching bases. Trimming removed 0 bases at V and 6 bases at J, with 18 bases between. The length of the CDR3 is 15 residues. Germline lookup yields CDR1 GTSNPN and CDR2 SVGIG (reference sequence). The CDR3 sequence is CAWSVPGTSPGEQYF. CDR3 nucleotides: TGTGCCTGGAGTGTACCGGGGACATCTCCTGGCGAGCAGTACTTC.